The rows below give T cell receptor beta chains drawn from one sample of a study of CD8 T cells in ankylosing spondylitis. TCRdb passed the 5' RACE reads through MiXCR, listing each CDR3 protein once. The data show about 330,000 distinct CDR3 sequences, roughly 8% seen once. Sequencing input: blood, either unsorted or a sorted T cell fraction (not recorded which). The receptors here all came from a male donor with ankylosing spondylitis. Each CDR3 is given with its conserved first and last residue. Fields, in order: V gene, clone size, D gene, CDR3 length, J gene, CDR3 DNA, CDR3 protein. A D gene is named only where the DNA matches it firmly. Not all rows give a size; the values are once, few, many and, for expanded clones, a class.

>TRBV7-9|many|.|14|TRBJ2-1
TGTGCCAGCAGCCCCCGGGACTTCTACAATGAGCAGTTCTTC
CASSPRDFYNEQFF
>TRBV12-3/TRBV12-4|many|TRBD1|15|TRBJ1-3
TGTGCCAGCAGTTTGGCAGGGGGTAATGGAAACACCATATATTTT
CASSLAGGNGNTIYF
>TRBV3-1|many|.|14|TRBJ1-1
TGTGCCAGCAGCTCTATCGGAATGAACACTGAAGCTTTCTTT
CASSSIGMNTEAFF
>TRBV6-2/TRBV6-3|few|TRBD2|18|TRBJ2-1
TGTGCCAGCAGTTCCAGCCTTTTTAGCGGGAGGGTGGGCAATGAGCAGTTCTTC
CASSSSLFSGRVGNEQFF
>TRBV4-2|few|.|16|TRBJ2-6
TGTGCCAGCAGCCGCTCCCTTAGGACCGGGGCCAACGTCCTGACTTTC
CASSRSLRTGANVLTF
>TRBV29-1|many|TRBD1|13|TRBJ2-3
TGCAGCCACTCGACAGGGGGCTCAGATACGCAGTATTTT
CSHSTGGSDTQYF
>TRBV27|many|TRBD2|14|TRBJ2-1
TGTGCCAGCAGTCTGGGGACTAGCGGGAGAACTCCGTTCTTC
CASSLGTSGRTPFF
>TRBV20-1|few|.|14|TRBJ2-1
TGCAGTGCTAGACTTGCGGGCCGCTACAATGAGCAGTTCTTC
CSARLAGRYNEQFF
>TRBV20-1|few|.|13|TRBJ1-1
TGCAGTGCTAGTGGTACACATAACACTGAAGCTTTCTTT
CSASGTHNTEAFF
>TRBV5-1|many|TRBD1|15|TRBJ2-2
TGCGCCAGCAGCTTGACAGGGGGTGATACCGGGGAGCTGTTTTTT
CASSLTGGDTGELFF
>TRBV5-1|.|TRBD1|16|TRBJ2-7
TGCGCCAGCAGCCGGGATTATCAGGGGGCGCAGTACGAGCAGTACTTC
CASSRDYQGAQYEQYF
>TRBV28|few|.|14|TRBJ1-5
TGTGCCAGCAGTCTCCCGGGGGCAGGGCAGCCCCAGCATTTT
CASSLPGAGQPQHF
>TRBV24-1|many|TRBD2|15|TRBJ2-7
TGTGCCACCAGTGGCTGGGCTAGCGGGAGTCAAGAGCAGTACTTC
CATSGWASGSQEQYF
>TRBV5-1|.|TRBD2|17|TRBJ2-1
TGCGCCAGCAGCTTGTGGGGACTAGCGGGAGGGGCCTGGGAGCAGTTCTTC
CASSLWGLAGGAWEQFF
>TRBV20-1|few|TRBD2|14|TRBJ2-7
TGCAGTGTCGCCCGACTAGCAGCCTCTGGCGAGCAGTACTTC
CSVARLAASGEQYF
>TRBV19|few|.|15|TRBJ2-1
TGTGCCAGCAGTGGGCAGGGGCCTACCTACAATGAGCAGTTCTTC
CASSGQGPTYNEQFF
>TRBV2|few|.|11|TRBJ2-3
TGTGCCAGCAGTGACAAGCGCACCCAGTATTTT
CASSDKRTQYF
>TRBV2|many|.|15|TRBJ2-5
TGTGCCAGCAGTCTGAGCCGGACTATACAAGAGACCCAGTACTTC
CASSLSRTIQETQYF
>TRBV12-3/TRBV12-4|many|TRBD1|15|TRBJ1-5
TGTGCCAGCAGTTTAGTACAGGGGGACATTCAGCCCCAGCATTTT
CASSLVQGDIQPQHF
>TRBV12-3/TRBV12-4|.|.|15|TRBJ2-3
TGTGCCAGCAGTTTAGATGACAGCCGCACAGATACGCAGTATTTT
CASSLDDSRTDTQYF
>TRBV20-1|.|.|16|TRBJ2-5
TGCAGTGCTAGAATCAAATGGGCGGGAACCCAAGAGACCCAGTACTTC
CSARIKWAGTQETQYF
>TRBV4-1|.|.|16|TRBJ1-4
TGCGCCAGCAACACACCGACTTCTGCAACTAATGAAAAACTGTTTTTT
CASNTPTSATNEKLFF
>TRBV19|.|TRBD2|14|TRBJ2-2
TGTGCTAGTCAGGGACTAGCGGGAACCGGGGAGCTGTTTTTT
CASQGLAGTGELFF
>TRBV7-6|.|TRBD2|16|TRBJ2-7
TGTGCCAGCAGCCCGTCCGGGACTAGCGGGATATACGAGCAGTACTTC
CASSPSGTSGIYEQYF
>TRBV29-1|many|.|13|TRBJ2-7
TGCAGCGTGACGGCACCAGCCTCCTACGAGCAGTACTTC
CSVTAPASYEQYF
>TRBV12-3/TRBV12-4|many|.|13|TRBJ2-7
TGTGCCAGCAGTTTCGGACAGTCCTACGAGCAGTACTTC
CASSFGQSYEQYF
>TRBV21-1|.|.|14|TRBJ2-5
TGTGCCAGCAGCAAAGTAGGCTACCAAGAGACCCAGTACTTC
CASSKVGYQETQYF
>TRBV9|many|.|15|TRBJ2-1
TGTGCCAGCAGCGTAGCGTCCTTCTCCCACAATGAGCAGTTCTTC
CASSVASFSHNEQFF
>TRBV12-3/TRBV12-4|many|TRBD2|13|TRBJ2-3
TGTGCCAGCAGTTTCGGGGGGAGAGATACGCAGTATTTT
CASSFGGRDTQYF
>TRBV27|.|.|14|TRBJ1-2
TGTGCCAGCTCGCCGTTCTTCAGAATCGTGGGCTACACCTTC
CASSPFFRIVGYTF
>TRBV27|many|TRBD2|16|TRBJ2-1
TGTGCCAGCAGCCCGGGGTGGCGGGAGCGAAGTAATGAGCAGTTCTTC
CASSPGWRERSNEQFF
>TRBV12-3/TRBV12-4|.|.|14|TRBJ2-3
TGTGCCAGCAGTTTGACAGGACCATCCAGTACGCAGTATTTT
CASSLTGPSSTQYF
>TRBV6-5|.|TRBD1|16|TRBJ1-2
TGTGCCAGCAGTTTCGGACAGGGGGGAGGTTCGGGAGGCTACACCTTC
CASSFGQGGGSGGYTF
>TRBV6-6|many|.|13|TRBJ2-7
TGTGCCACCTCCCCCGGGACTCTCTACGAGCAGTACTTC
CATSPGTLYEQYF
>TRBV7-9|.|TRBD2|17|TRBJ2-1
TGTGCCAGCAGCTTCACCACTAGCGGGAGGGCCCACAATGAGCAGTTCTTC
CASSFTTSGRAHNEQFF
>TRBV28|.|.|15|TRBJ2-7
TGTGCCAGCAGCCCGCCCGGGCGCCTGAGGCACGAGCAGTACTTC
CASSPPGRLRHEQYF
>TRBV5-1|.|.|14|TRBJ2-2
TGCGCCAGCAGCTGGGACGGCAACACCGGGGAGCTGTTTTTT
CASSWDGNTGELFF
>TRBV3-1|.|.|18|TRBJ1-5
TGTGCCAGCAGCCAGCCGCGTACTCCGGGGGAAGGCAATCAGCCCCAGCATTTT
CASSQPRTPGEGNQPQHF
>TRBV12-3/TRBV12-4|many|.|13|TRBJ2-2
TGTGCCAGCAGTGTTAGCGGCACCGGGGAGCTGTTTTTT
CASSVSGTGELFF
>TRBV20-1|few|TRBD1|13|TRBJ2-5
TGCAGTGCTAGAGAAGCGACAGGGTTGACCCAGTACTTC
CSAREATGLTQYF
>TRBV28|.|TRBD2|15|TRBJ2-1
TGTGCCAGCGTTACGTTAGCGGGACCTTACAATGAGCAGTTCTTC
CASVTLAGPYNEQFF
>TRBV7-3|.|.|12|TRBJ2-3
TGTGCCAGCAGCTACGAGCGGGATACGCAGTATTTT
CASSYERDTQYF
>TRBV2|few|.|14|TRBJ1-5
TGTGCCAGCAGCACTTCTTGGGCCCTGGGGCCCCAGCATTTT
CASSTSWALGPQHF
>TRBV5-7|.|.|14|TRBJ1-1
TGTGCCAGCAGTGAGGGACGATCGTTCACTGAAGCTTTCTTT
CASSEGRSFTEAFF
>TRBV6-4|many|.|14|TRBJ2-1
TGTGCCAGCAGCTCGGAAGGGACGCGGAATGAGCAGTTCTTC
CASSSEGTRNEQFF
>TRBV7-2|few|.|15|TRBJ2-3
TGTGCCAGCAGCTTAGCAGGGGTGTTCACAGATACGCAGTATTTT
CASSLAGVFTDTQYF
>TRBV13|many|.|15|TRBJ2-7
TGTGCCAGCAGCTTCTTAACTAGAGACTCCTACGAGCAGTACTTC
CASSFLTRDSYEQYF
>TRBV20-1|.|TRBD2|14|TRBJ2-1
TGCAGTGCACTTGCGGGAGGGCCATGGAATGAGCAGTTCTTC
CSALAGGPWNEQFF
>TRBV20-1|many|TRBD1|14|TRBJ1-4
TGCAGTGCTGTCCCCGGGACAGAATATGAAAAACTGTTTTTT
CSAVPGTEYEKLFF
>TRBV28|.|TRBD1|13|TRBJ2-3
TGTGCCATCAGCCCCCAGGGGGCTGGAACGCAGTATTTT
CAISPQGAGTQYF
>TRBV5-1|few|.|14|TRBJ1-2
TGCGCCAGCAGCTTGGACGGGAGGGGGAATGGCTACACCTTC
CASSLDGRGNGYTF
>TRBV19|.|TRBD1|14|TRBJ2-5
TGTGCCAGTAGTGCACAGGGGGCGAGAGGGACCCAGTACTTC
CASSAQGARGTQYF
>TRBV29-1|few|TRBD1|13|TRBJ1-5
TGCAGCGTCCGGACAGGGTGGGATCAGCCCCAGCATTTT
CSVRTGWDQPQHF
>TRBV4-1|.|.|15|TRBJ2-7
TGCGCCAGCAGCCAAGATAGGGGGGATAAATTGGAGCAGTACTTC
CASSQDRGDKLEQYF
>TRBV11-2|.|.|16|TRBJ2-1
TGTGCCAGCAGCTCCCGACCCACGAGATCATATAATGAGCAGTTCTTC
CASSSRPTRSYNEQFF